This T cell receptor beta chain originates from a study of blood T cell repertoires in COVID-19. Study-level information: Sites in the United States, Italy and Spain provided acute and convalescent COVID-19 samples. From T cells, B-cell-depleted T cells, or PBMCs came the material, which was cDNA or gDNA.

Original handling: By means of reference gene primer amplification, nucleated cell counts were estimated. Repertoires were generated with immunoSEQ multiplex PCR, while TCRdb's copy carries only in-frame clones and drops some. The V and J calls and clone size come from that table; D and trimming were worked out from the DNA. The sample holds about 59,000 clones; 73% are singletons and the top ten take around 13%. Germline CDR1 reads SGHRS; CDR2 reads YFSETQ. Trimming took 2 bases from V and 4 from J, leaving 6 bases between them. The CDR3 sequence is 12 residues long. The sequenced sample consisted of peripheral blood. The J gene is TRBJ1-1, the V gene TRBV5-1, with a possible D match to TRBD1 (5 bases). The origin of this receptor is an older woman with acute or convalescent COVID-19. In DNA, the CDR3 is TGCGCCAGCAGCTTCGGGGGCACTGAAGCTTTCTTT. It translates to CASSFGGTEAFF.